Shown below are 32 T cell receptor beta chains from a single sample sequenced in a study of beta chain features in type 1 diabetes. Study conclusions and caveats: TCRB CDR3 length was moderately but significantly reduced in all four CD4+ subsets of Type 1 diabetes patients.

The authors reverse transcribed all of the isolated RNA, so sequencing captured expressed TCRB transcripts. Assay: immunoSEQ multiplex PCR; the TCRdb copy retains only in-frame clones and omits some. The sample gives some 240,000 clones, roughly 17% of which show up once; about 0.08% is in the top ten. These TCRs' antigens remain unknown. Material for sequencing was naive CD4+ T cells from blood. These receptors all stem from a young man with type 1 diabetes.

The chain couples TRBV25-1 to TRBJ2-3; no clear D gene. The ends were cut back, 4 bases at V and 0 bases at J, with 11 bases in the middle. The germline CDR1 and CDR2 sequences are MGHDK and SYGVNS. The CDR3 runs 15 residues. DNA for the CDR3: TGTGCCAGCAGTGGGGGATATACAAGCACAGATACGCAGTATTTT. Its translation: CASSGGYTSTDTQYF.

This clone has more than one count but fewer than ten. The CDR3 coding sequence is TGCGCCAGCAGCCAAGATGGGGCGGGAAGAATGCAAGAGACCCAGTACTTC. Residues: CASSQDGAGRMQETQYF. J is TRBJ2-5 and V is TRBV4-1, with a weak D call TRBD2 (6 bases). Between the trimmed V and J ends, which lost 0 bases and 2 bases, there was a span of 16 bases. The CDR3 covers 17 residues. Germline V CDR1 and CDR2: MGHRA, YSYEKL.

This clone came up a few times. CDR3 in amino acids: CASSPLGLAGGDEQFF. The CDR3 bases are TGTGCCAGCAGCCCTCTCGGACTAGCGGGAGGGGATGAGCAGTTCTTC. The genes are TRBV7-9 and TRBJ2-1; 15 nucleotides match TRBD2. There are 16 residues in the CDR3. J lost 8 bases, V lost 5 bases, and 7 bases had no gene match. The germline V gene encodes CDR1 SEHNR and CDR2 FQNEAQ (reference sequence).

This clone was seen a handful of times. V is TRBV7-2 and J is TRBJ2-7, with 7 bases that match TRBD1. Per the germline V gene, CDR1 is SGHTA and CDR2 is FQGNSA. V lost 4 bases to trimming and J lost 3 bases; unmatched junction nucleotides: 9. CDR3 length equals 15 residues. The CDR3 DNA reads as TGTGCCAGCAGCTATCGACAGGGTAGCAGCTACGAGCAGTACTTC. Encoded protein: CASSYRQGSSYEQYF.

This clone has more than one count but fewer than ten. The chain is built from TRBV23-1 and TRBJ1-3; TRBD1 is a possible D gene (6 bases). TRBV23-1 carries the ORF label, with uncertain function. Trimming left V 4 bases short and J 4 bases short, with 17 bases between. The CDR3 consists of 16 residues. CDR3 amino acids: CASSRPPTGRGNTIYF. CDR3 bases: TGCGCCAGCAGTCGCCCTCCCACAGGGAGGGGAAACACCATATATTTT.

This clone was seen a handful of times. The chain joins TRBV10-3 to TRBJ2-1; the D gene is possibly TRBD1 (6 bases). The CDR3 extends over 16 amino acids. Germline V gene data show CDR1 as ENHRY and CDR2 as SYGVKD. Trimming removed 6 bases at V and 0 bases at J, with 15 bases between. In nucleotides, the CDR3 is TGTGCCATCAGCGGCATGGACAGAGCCTCCTACAATGAGCAGTTCTTC. Protein sequence: CAISGMDRASYNEQFF.

The CDR3 sequence: CATSPGQGINEQFF. CDR3 nucleotide sequence: TGTGCCACCTCCCCGGGACAGGGGATTAATGAGCAGTTCTTC. This rearrangement joins TRBV2 to TRBJ2-1, with TRBD1 identical over 10 bases. Germline V CDR1 and CDR2: SNHLY, FYNNEI. V lost 10 bases and J lost 7; bases outside the gene matches: 10. The CDR3 is made up of 14 amino acids.

This clone occurred a few times. J is TRBJ1-1 and V is TRBV18; the match to TRBD1 covers 7 bases. The CDR3 has 12 residues. From germline, CDR1 is KGHSH and CDR2 LQKENI. The trim removed 4 bases at V and 8 bases at J, leaving 4 bases unmatched. The CDR3: CASSLQGLEAFF. The CDR3 nucleotides are TGTGCCAGCTCACTACAGGGGTTAGAAGCTTTCTTT.

This clone has a handful of counts. This chain joins TRBV28 and TRBJ2-3; D gene unclear. CDR3 size: 14 residues. Trimming stripped 7 bases from V and 1 base from J, with 12 bases between. CDR1 and CDR2 from the germline V gene are MDHEN and SYDVKM. CDR3: CASTISDGTDTQYF. In DNA form, the CDR3 reads TGTGCCAGCACCATATCGGACGGCACAGATACGCAGTATTTT.

This clone turned up a few times. Distinct nucleotide sequences in the sample also encode this CDR3. The chain couples TRBV29-1 to TRBJ2-7; 10 nucleotides match TRBD1. The CDR3 consists of 13 residues. Germline CDR1 reads SQVTM; CDR2 reads ANQGSEA. V trimming: 4 bases; J trimming: 1 base; junction bases outside the gene matches: 1. The CDR3 region has the DNA TGCAGCGTTGTGGGACAGGGGTCCTACGAGCAGTACTTC. Amino acids: CSVVGQGSYEQYF.

The chain has TRBV29-1 and TRBJ2-1; D not certain. From germline, CDR1 is SQVTM and CDR2 ANQGSEA. V was pared by 4 bases and J by 5 bases, with 12 bases between. The CDR3 covers 13 residues. CDR3 coding DNA: TGCAGCGTTGCGTTCCGGCTAGACAATGAGCAGTTCTTC. Translation: CSVAFRLDNEQFF.

Points on this clone: This specimen includes other DNA sequences encoding the same CDR3. The chain links TRBV20-1 to TRBJ1-1; no definite D call. This CDR3 region has 11 residues. Trimming left V 3 bases short and J 1 base short, with 3 bases between. The germline gives CDR1 DFQATT, CDR2 SNEGSKA (reference sequence). The CDR3 bases are TGCAGTGCTAGTAAGAACACTGAAGCTTTCTTT. Translation gives CSASKNTEAFF.

This rearrangement joins TRBV7-9 to TRBJ2-3; TRBD2 matches 9 bases. This CDR3 contains 15 residues. V shed 5 bases and J 4 bases; nucleotides not matched to a gene: 7. Germline values: CDR1 SEHNR, CDR2 FQNEAQ (reference sequence). The CDR3 DNA reads as TGTGCCAGCAGCCTCGCGGGAGGGCCAGCAGATACGCAGTATTTT. Amino acid sequence: CASSLAGGPADTQYF.

This sequence joins TRBV5-1 and TRBJ2-1; 9 bases match TRBD2. J gave up 5 bases and V 7 bases, and 1 base lay outside the gene matches. The V gene's germline CDR1 is SGHRS and CDR2 YFSETQ. The CDR3 has 12 amino acids. The chain's CDR3 is CASRTSDNEQFF. The CDR3 nucleotides are TGCGCCAGCCGGACTAGCGACAATGAGCAGTTCTTC.

In its sample, this clone was seen a few times. The chain couples TRBV7-9 to TRBJ1-3; D is unresolved. Trimming took off 10 bases at V and 0 bases at J, with 13 bases between the two ends. The CDR3 runs to 14 residues. From germline, CDR1 is SEHNR and CDR2 FQNEAQ (reference sequence). The CDR3 DNA follows: TGTGCCACGGATTTACAGAGCTCTGGAAACACCATATATTTT. Translating it yields CATDLQSSGNTIYF.

This clone has just a few counts. The chain combines TRBV7-9 with TRBJ1-3; unclear D gene. The CDR3 sequence is 15 residues long. Germline V gene lookup returns CDR1 SEHNR and CDR2 FQNEAQ (reference sequence). The V gene lost 5 bases and the J gene lost 0 bases, with 11 bases spanning the gap. This CDR3 is CASSPGRSSGNTIYF. CDR3 in DNA: TGTGCCAGCAGCCCTGGGCGCAGCTCTGGAAACACCATATATTTT.

This clone was counted a few times. V gene TRBV29-1 combines with J gene TRBJ1-1; no clear D. The CDR3 loop spans 14 amino acids. Germline V gene lookup returns CDR1 SQVTM and CDR2 ANQGSEA. V was clipped by 4 bases and J by 1 base, with 13 bases between them. DNA for the CDR3: TGCAGCGTTGGGTTGAGGGTCGCGAACACTGAAGCTTTCTTT. As protein: CSVGLRVANTEAFF.

The chain links TRBV25-1 to TRBJ2-2; D is undetermined. The V and J ends lost 7 bases and 0 bases respectively, with 9 bases between them. This CDR3 region has 14 residues. Germline V gene lookup returns CDR1 MGHDK and CDR2 SYGVNS. The CDR3 here is CASTLHANTGELFF. The CDR3 nucleotides are TGTGCCAGCACCTTACACGCGAACACCGGGGAGCTGTTTTTT.

This clone has just a few counts. This chain connects TRBV16 to TRBJ2-7; 7 bases line up with TRBD1. V dropped 7 bases and J dropped 2; count of bases not matched to a gene: 8. The CDR3 totals 14 residues. Germline values: CDR1 KGHSY, CDR2 FQNENV. Written as DNA, the CDR3 is TGTGCCAGCACCCCGGGACAGTTCGCCTACGAGCAGTACTTC. Amino acid sequence: CASTPGQFAYEQYF.

The chain recombines TRBV9 with TRBJ2-5; possibly TRBD1 for D (5 bases). The CDR3 loop spans 13 amino acids. V was clipped by 2 bases and J by 5 bases, with 10 bases between them. CDR1 is SGDLS, CDR2 YYNGEE, per germline. The CDR3 DNA follows: TGTGCCAGCAGCGTTAGGGGATATGAGACCCAGTACTTC. Its translation: CASSVRGYETQYF.

This clone turned up a few times. This chain connects TRBV30 to TRBJ1-3; no firm D call. The CDR3 spans 15 residues. The germline V gene has CDR1 GTSNPN and CDR2 SVGIG (reference sequence). The V end lost 2 bases, the J end lost 1 base, and 12 bases lay between the germline ends. The CDR3 loop is CAWSPRALSGNTIYF. The CDR3 DNA reads as TGTGCCTGGAGTCCCCGTGCTTTGTCTGGAAACACCATATATTTT.

A few counts support this clone. The CDR3 loop reads CASSLADRGDEKLFF. CDR3 in DNA: TGTGCCAGCAGCTTAGCGGACAGGGGGGATGAAAAACTGTTTTTT. The genes are TRBV7-9 and TRBJ1-4; 10 bases align to TRBD1. Per the germline V gene, CDR1 is SEHNR and CDR2 is FQNEAQ (reference sequence). This CDR3 is built from 15 residues. V lost 0 bases and J lost 6; bases outside the gene matches: 1.

This clone was recorded a few times. The chain recombines TRBV29-1 with TRBJ2-5, with D uncertain. The CDR3 has 12 amino acids. The germline CDR1 and CDR2 sequences are SQVTM and ANQGSEA. Deletions cut 5 bases from V and 6 bases from J, with 13 bases between. CDR3 nucleotide sequence: TGCAGCGTTTTGTGGACGTGGCAGACCCAGTACTTC. This encodes CSVLWTWQTQYF.

This chain uses TRBV30 with TRBJ2-7; D is ambiguous. Germline assignment: CDR1 GTSNPN and CDR2 SVGIG (reference sequence). The CDR3 totals 13 residues. The V end lost 2 bases, the J end lost 3 bases, and 11 bases lay between the germline ends. CDR3 amino acids: CAWSRRPIYEQYF. CDR3 in DNA: TGTGCCTGGAGTAGGCGGCCGATCTACGAGCAGTACTTC. Together with reference TRBV30 and TRBJ2-7, the CDR3 gives the full variable domain: SQTIHQWPATLVQPVGSPLSLECTVEGTSNPNLYWYRQAAGRGLQLLFYSVGIGQISSEVPQNLSASRPQDRQFILSSKKLLLSDSGFYLCAWSRRPIYEQYFGPGTRLTVT.

CDR3 nucleotides: TGTGCCAGCAGCAACCAGGGGAGGGGTGAGCAGTTCTTC. It is translated as CASSNQGRGEQFF. This chain links TRBV14 with TRBJ2-1; a weak D match, TRBD2 (7 bases). Trimming removed 5 bases at V and 9 bases at J, with 14 bases between. The CDR3 is 13 residues long. Germline CDR1 reads SGHDN; CDR2 reads FVKESK.

The chain is built from TRBV5-6 and TRBJ1-2; the match to TRBD1 covers 8 bases. Germline-derived CDR1 and CDR2 are SGHDT and YYEEEE. V lost 4 bases, J lost 3 bases, and 8 bases stayed unmatched. The CDR3 spans 15 residues. As DNA, the CDR3 is TGTGCCAGCAGCCCACTGACAGGGGACGACTATGGCTACACCTTC. Protein: CASSPLTGDDYGYTF.

The V call is TRBV28, the J call TRBJ2-7; no definite D call. V was pared by 6 bases and J by 3 bases, with 15 bases between. This CDR3 is built from 14 residues. Germline CDR1 MDHEN, CDR2 SYDVKM. The CDR3 nucleotides are TGTGCCAGCAGCCCTCGGGCCGTCGTCTACGAGCAGTACTTC. Its translation is CASSPRAVVYEQYF.

The chain is built from TRBV7-2 and TRBJ2-5; 8 bases line up with TRBD1. Germline CDR1 SGHTA, CDR2 FQGNSA. There are 15 residues in the CDR3. J lost 4 bases, V lost 6 bases, and 10 bases had no gene match. DNA for the CDR3: TGTGCCAGCAGGACCGGACTGGGACAGGCAGAGACCCAGTACTTC. It specifies CASRTGLGQAETQYF.

This clone showed up just a few times. The chain joins TRBV4-1 to TRBJ2-7; 12 nucleotides line up with TRBD2. The ends lost 4 bases at V and 2 bases at J; junction bases unmatched: 9. In germline, CDR1 is MGHRA, CDR2 YSYEKL. There are 17 residues in the CDR3. The CDR3 protein is CASSLGLAGGTPYEQYF. The CDR3 coding sequence is TGCGCCAGCAGCCTCGGGCTAGCGGGAGGGACACCCTACGAGCAGTACTTC.

This clone was found a few times. The chain couples TRBV29-1 to TRBJ2-1, with 10 nucleotides matching TRBD2. V lost 7 bases and J lost 9; bases outside the gene matches: 3. This CDR3 is 11 amino acids long. CDR1 SQVTM and CDR2 ANQGSEA come from the germline V gene. Here the CDR3 reads CSGGTSAEQFF. In DNA form, the CDR3 reads TGCAGCGGCGGGACTAGCGCTGAGCAGTTCTTC.

The table lists this clone with a few counts. As DNA, the CDR3 is TGTGCCAGCAGCTTGCCGGGACATAGCTCCTACAATGAGCAGTTCTTC. As protein: CASSLPGHSSYNEQFF. V usage is TRBV5-6 and J usage is TRBJ2-1; maybe TRBD1 (6 bases). The germline V and J ends were trimmed by 1 base and 0 bases, with 11 bases remaining between them. The CDR3 totals 16 residues. Germline assignment: CDR1 SGHDT and CDR2 YYEEEE.

The table lists this clone with a few counts. The chain carries TRBV6-5 and TRBJ2-3; the D gene is possibly TRBD2 (5 bases). Germline V gene lookup returns CDR1 MNHEY and CDR2 SVGAGI. This CDR3 region has 15 residues. Trimming left V 6 bases short and J 9 bases short, with 22 bases between. As DNA, the CDR3 is TGTGCCAGCAGCCATGAGATGCTCGGCGGCGGGACGCAGTATTTT. Amino acids: CASSHEMLGGGTQYF.